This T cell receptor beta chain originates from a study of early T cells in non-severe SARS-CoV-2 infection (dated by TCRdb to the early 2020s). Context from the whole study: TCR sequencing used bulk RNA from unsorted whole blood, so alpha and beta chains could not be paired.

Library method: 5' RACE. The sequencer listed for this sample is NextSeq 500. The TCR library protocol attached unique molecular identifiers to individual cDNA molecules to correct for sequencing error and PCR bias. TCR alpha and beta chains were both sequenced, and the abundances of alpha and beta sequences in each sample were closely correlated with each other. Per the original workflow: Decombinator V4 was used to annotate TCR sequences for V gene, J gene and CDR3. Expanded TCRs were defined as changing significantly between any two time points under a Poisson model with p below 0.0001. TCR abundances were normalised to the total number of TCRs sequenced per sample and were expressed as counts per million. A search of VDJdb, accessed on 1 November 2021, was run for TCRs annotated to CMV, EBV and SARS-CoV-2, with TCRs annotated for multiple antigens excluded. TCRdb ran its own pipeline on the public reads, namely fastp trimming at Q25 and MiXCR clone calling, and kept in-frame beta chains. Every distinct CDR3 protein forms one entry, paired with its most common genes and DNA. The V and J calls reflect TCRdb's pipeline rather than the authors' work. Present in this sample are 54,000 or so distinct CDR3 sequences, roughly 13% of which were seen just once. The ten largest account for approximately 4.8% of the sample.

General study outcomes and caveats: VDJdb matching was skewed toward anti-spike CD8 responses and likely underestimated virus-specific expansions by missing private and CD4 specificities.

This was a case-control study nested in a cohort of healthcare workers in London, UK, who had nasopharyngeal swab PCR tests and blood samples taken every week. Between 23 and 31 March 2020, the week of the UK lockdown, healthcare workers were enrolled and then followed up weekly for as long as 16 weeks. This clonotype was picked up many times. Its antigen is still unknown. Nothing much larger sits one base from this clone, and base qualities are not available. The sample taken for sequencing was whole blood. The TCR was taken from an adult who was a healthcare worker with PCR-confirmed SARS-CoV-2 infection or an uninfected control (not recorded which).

The CDR3 region: CASSPAGGITEAFF. The nucleotide sequence is given as TGCGCCAGCAGCCCCGCAGGGGGTATAACTGAAGCTTTCTTT. The rearranged chain carries TRBV4-3 and TRBJ1-1, with 7 central nucleotides matching TRBD1. The germline V end is reduced by 4 bases and the J end by 5 bases; junction bases left unmatched: 7. As encoded in the germline V gene, CDR1 is LGHNA while CDR2 is YSLEER. The cysteine opens and the phenylalanine closes a CDR3 of 14 amino acids. The sequence is cut down to CDR3 DNA, 42 bases in frame from base 1.